The entry below describes one TCR beta chain. This table comes from immunoSEQ multiplex PCR, and its TCRdb copy is limited to in-frame clones, with some not included. The sample yields fewer than 100,000 clones, about 87% seen once. This sample was taken from a study of a mutant IDH1 vaccine in newly diagnosed glioma. Time point indicated: baseline, week 1 (first vaccination visit). Treatment described: pre-vaccination baseline after standard-of-care therapy. Sequencing was performed on PBMCs, taken from a glioma patient treated with radiotherapy, temozolomide or both. The receptor's source is a woman aged 50 to 60 with glioma.

CDR3 sequence reads: CASGSSATSTGELFF. The CDR3 coding sequence is TGTGCTAGTGGTTCCTCCGCGACTAGCACCGGGGAGCTGTTTTTT. The V and J genes are TRBV12-5 and TRBJ2-2, with TRBD2 as a possible D gene (6 bases). CDR1 LGHNT and CDR2 FRNRAP come from the germline V gene. Trimming cost V 4 bases and J 4 bases, with 13 bases left between them. The CDR3 is made up of 15 amino acids.